The text below deals with one TCR beta chain. What it binds is unknown. This sample was included in a study of T cell responses to AZD1222 COVID-19 vaccine. Findings of the study overall: Spike-specific TCR breadth and depth went up after people got two AZD1222 doses. Along spike, vaccine-associated CD4 TCRs were found throughout, with dominance at 160-218 and 743-854. The sample set comprised mostly white British donors with more females, and clonal diversity was possibly underestimated.

The V gene's germline CDR1 is SGHVS and CDR2 FQNEAQ. Unmatched junction bases numbered 8, after V lost 0 bases and J lost 7 bases. The CDR3 totals 16 residues. Measured with immunoSEQ multiplex PCR; TCRdb has only the in-frame clones, and not every one. The profile covers 73,000 or so clones, with around three quarters appearing a single time and roughly 50% taken by the ten largest. The source of this sequence is an adult who received the AZD1222 COVID-19 vaccine. This specimen was peripheral blood, taken 28 days after the second AZD1222 dose. J is TRBJ1-5 and V is TRBV7-8, with 8 bases that match TRBD1. In nucleotides, the CDR3 is TGTGCCAGCAGCTTAGCGGACAGGGCCATCGGGCAGCCCCAGCATTTT. Translated, it gives CASSLADRAIGQPQHF.